This TCR beta chain was recovered during a study of T cell responses to AZD1222 COVID-19 vaccine. Study results and caveats: At baseline, seropositivity was found in only 5 to 7 AZD1222 recipients. Females outnumbered males among donors, who were mostly white British; clonal diversity was possibly underestimated. Regions left unmutated in variants are reportedly the target of nearly half of spike-specific TCRs.

Points on this clone: What it binds is unknown.

The CDR3 loop spans 14 amino acids. Per the germline V gene, CDR1 is SGHTA and CDR2 is FQGNSA. The V end was cut by 2 bases, the J end by 8 bases, with 13 bases between. Some clones are missing from TCRdb's copy, which holds only in-frame ones; the method was immunoSEQ multiplex PCR. The table includes around 110,000 clones, roughly 85% detected once. The genes are TRBV7-2 and TRBJ2-1, with D perhaps being TRBD1 or TRBD2 (6 bases each). This TCR derives from an adult in good health. Sequencing was performed on peripheral blood, taken on day 0 of MenACWY control vaccination. CDR3: CASSLWVGGDEQFF. The DNA for the CDR3 is TGTGCCAGCAGCTTATGGGTCGGGGGCGATGAGCAGTTCTTC.